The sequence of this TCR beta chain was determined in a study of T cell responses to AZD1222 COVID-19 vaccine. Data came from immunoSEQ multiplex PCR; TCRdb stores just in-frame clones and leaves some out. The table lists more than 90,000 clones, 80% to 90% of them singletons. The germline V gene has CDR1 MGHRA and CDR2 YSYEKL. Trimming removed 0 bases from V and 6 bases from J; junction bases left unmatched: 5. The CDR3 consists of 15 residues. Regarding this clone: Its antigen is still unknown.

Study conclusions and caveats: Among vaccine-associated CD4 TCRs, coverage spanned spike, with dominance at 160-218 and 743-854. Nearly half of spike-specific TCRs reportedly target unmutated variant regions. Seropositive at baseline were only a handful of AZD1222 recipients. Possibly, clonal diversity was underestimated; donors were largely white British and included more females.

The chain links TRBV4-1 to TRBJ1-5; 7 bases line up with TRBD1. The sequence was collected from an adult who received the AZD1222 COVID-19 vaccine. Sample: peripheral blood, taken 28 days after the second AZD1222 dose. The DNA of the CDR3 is TGCGCCAGCAGCCAAGAGACAGGGTTATCTCAGCCCCAGCATTTT. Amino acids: CASSQETGLSQPQHF.